This TCR beta chain came from a study of T cell responses to AZD1222 COVID-19 vaccine. Profiling relied on immunoSEQ multiplex PCR, and the TCRdb table lists in-frame clones only, not all of them. This table holds around 160,000 clones, more than 75% found once. Study findings and constraints: Vaccination with two AZD1222 doses was followed by a rise in Spike-specific TCR breadth and depth. Seropositive status at baseline applied to only 5 or 6 AZD1222 recipients. Repertoires in all cases were sampled only once the peak T cell response had passed.

The germline gives CDR1 LNHNV, CDR2 YYDKDF (reference sequence). This CDR3 is 17 amino acids long. Trimming cost V 2 bases and J 4 bases; bases outside gene matches: 7. This clone was found a few times. Its antigen is not identified. The V and J genes are TRBV15 and TRBJ2-1; 11 bases are a match to TRBD2. The material was peripheral blood, obtained on day 0 of MenACWY control vaccination. This TCR was sampled from an adult in good health. The CDR3 coding sequence is TGTGCCACCAGCAGAATAGCGGGGGGGCCCCTATACAATGAGCAGTTCTTC. Protein sequence: CATSRIAGGPLYNEQFF.